This is a list of T cell receptor beta chains from one sample in a study of CD8 T cell repertoires and HIV-1 epitope variants. Clones were sequenced by immunoSEQ multiplex PCR, and TCRdb holds only the in-frame ones, with some missing. This table has around 2,600 clones, about 69% appearing once. These receptors lack a known antigen. The specimen was cultured CD8+ T cells derived from PBMCs. These receptors all stem from a male donor with HIV. Each CDR3 is given with its conserved first and last residue. A D gene is named only where the DNA matches it firmly. Size is stated for part of the rows, as once, few or many counts, or as a class when the clone is expanded.

J	D	size	V	DNA	CDR3
TRBJ2-7	-	-	TRBV28	TGTGCCAGCAGTTTCGTATCAGGGACCGACGAGCAGTACTTC	CASSFVSGTDEQYF
TRBJ2-2	-	few	TRBV7-3	TGTGCCAGCAGCGATACAGGGCCCGGGGAGCTGTTTTTT	CASSDTGPGELFF
TRBJ1-1	TRBD1	once	TRBV10-3	TGTGCCATCAGGACGGACAGGGAGGGTCGGGACACTGAAGCTTTCTTT	CAIRTDREGRDTEAFF
TRBJ2-5	-	large	TRBV28	TGTGCCAGCAGTTCACCCCTGGGGGGAGAGACCCAGTACTTC	CASSSPLGGETQYF
TRBJ2-5	TRBD2	-	TRBV5-1	TGCGCCAGCAGCCAGAGCGGGGGCCCAGGAGAGACCCAGTACTTC	CASSQSGGPGETQYF
TRBJ1-2	-	-	TRBV4-3	TGCGCCAGCAGCCAAGATCGCTCCGGGGTCTATGGCTACACCTTC	CASSQDRSGVYGYTF
TRBJ2-2	-	once	TRBV5-1	TGCGCCAGCAGCCTCGCCGAAGCGTTTAACACCGGGGAGCTGTTTTTT	CASSLAEAFNTGELFF
TRBJ2-2	TRBD1	-	TRBV4-2	TGTGCCAGCAGCCAAGCCGGCGGGACAGGCACCGGGGAGCTGTTTTTT	CASSQAGGTGTGELFF
TRBJ2-7	TRBD2	-	TRBV5-4	TGTGCCAGCAGCCCCCGACTAGCGGGGGGGCATGAGCAGTACTTC	CASSPRLAGGHEQYF
TRBJ2-1	TRBD2	-	TRBV19	TGTGCCAGTAGTATAGGTAGCGGGGGCTCCTACAATGAGCAGTTCTTC	CASSIGSGGSYNEQFF
TRBJ2-2	-	once	TRBV28	TGTGCCAGCAGTTTTTTTACCGGGGAGCTGTTTTTT	CASSFFTGELFF
TRBJ1-2	-	-	TRBV6-4	TGTGCCAGCAGTTCGCGGTTGACAACCTTC	CASSSRLTTF
TRBJ2-7	-	once	TRBV5-4	TGTGCCAGCAGCTTGGGTGGCGAGCAGTACTTC	CASSLGGEQYF
TRBJ2-6	-	-	TRBV27	TGTGCCACCCAATCCACAACTACTGCGAACTCTGGGGCCAACGTCCTGACTTTC	CATQSTTTANSGANVLTF
TRBJ2-5	TRBD1	-	TRBV4-2	TGTGCCAGCAGCCAAGATCTAGGGACAGCCCAAGAGACCCAGTACTTC	CASSQDLGTAQETQYF
TRBJ2-3	TRBD1	-	TRBV5-1	TGCGCCAGCAGCAGGGGGACAGCTATCGGGGCAGATACGCAGTATTTT	CASSRGTAIGADTQYF
TRBJ2-7	-	-	TRBV15	TGTGCCACCAGCTCCGACCATAGCGGAAGCTCCTACGAGCAGTACTTC	CATSSDHSGSSYEQYF
TRBJ1-4	-	-	TRBV28	TGTGCCAGCAGTTTTCCTGTGGACAGCGTGAATGAAAAACTGTTTTTT	CASSFPVDSVNEKLFF
TRBJ1-2	-	-	TRBV5-4	TGTGCCAGCAGCTTGGCCATGGAGCCTAACTATGGCTACACCTTC	CASSLAMEPNYGYTF
TRBJ1-2	-	few	TRBV28	TGTGCCAGCAGTTTATCCGGCGCCGGTGGCTACACCTTC	CASSLSGAGGYTF
TRBJ2-3	TRBD2	-	TRBV5-1	TGCGCCAGCAGCTCGACTAGCGGGGGACGGGGTACGCAGTATTTT	CASSSTSGGRGTQYF
TRBJ2-7	TRBD2	-	TRBV15	TGTGCCACCAGCAGAGCAACCTTAGCGGGGGACTCCTACGAGCAGTACTTC	CATSRATLAGDSYEQYF
TRBJ1-2	-	-	TRBV7-8	TGTGCCAGCAGCTTAAACGCCCTGCGGGGCTACACCTTC	CASSLNALRGYTF
TRBJ2-1	TRBD2	-	TRBV6-4	TGTGCCAGCAGTATACTAGCGGGAGAGGGGAATGAGCAGTTCTTC	CASSILAGEGNEQFF
TRBJ2-3	-	-	TRBV9	TGTGCCAGCAGCGTAGACTCATCTATCGGCACAGATACGCAGTATTTT	CASSVDSSIGTDTQYF
TRBJ1-2	TRBD1	few	TRBV5-6	TGTGCCAGCAGCGATCCCGGGACAGGGGTCCTCGGTGCCTTC	CASSDPGTGVLGAF
TRBJ2-1	TRBD1	few	TRBV29-1	TGCAGCGTTGACCACTGGGACAGGTACAATGAGCAGTTCTTC	CSVDHWDRYNEQFF
TRBJ2-1	-	-	TRBV19	TGTGCCAGTAGTATCGGGGATTACAATGAGCAGTTCTTC	CASSIGDYNEQFF
TRBJ1-2	-	-	TRBV11-1	TGTGCCAGCAGCCCTGGGACTTCTGACTATGGCTACACCTTC	CASSPGTSDYGYTF
TRBJ2-3	-	-	TRBV7-9	TGTGCCAGCATCCCCCCCCAGGTGACTAGCACAGATACGCAGTATTTT	CASIPPQVTSTDTQYF
TRBJ2-1	TRBD2	-	TRBV6-5	TGTGCCAGCAGTTACTCGCCTAGCGGGGGACACAATGAGCAGTTCTTC	CASSYSPSGGHNEQFF
TRBJ2-7	-	few	TRBV13	TGTGCCAGCAGCTTAGGGGGGGATACTTACGAGCAGTACTTC	CASSLGGDTYEQYF
TRBJ2-1	-	-	TRBV27	TGTGCCAGCAGTTGGGACGGTAGCTCCTACAATGAGCAGTTCTTC	CASSWDGSSYNEQFF
TRBJ2-2	-	-	TRBV9	TGTGCCAGCTCGGAAGGGTTCTGGAACACCGGGGAGCTGTTTTTT	CASSEGFWNTGELFF
TRBJ2-5	TRBD1	-	TRBV2	TGTGCCAGCAGTGTACAACAGGGGATGATCGACTTC	CASSVQQGMIDF
TRBJ2-3	-	-	TRBV11-3	TGTGCCAGCAGTTTCCGAGCAGATACGCAGTATTTT	CASSFRADTQYF
TRBJ2-1	-	once	TRBV19	TGTGCCAGTAGTTTGACAGCTTACAATGAGCAGTTCTTC	CASSLTAYNEQFF
TRBJ2-1	TRBD2	-	TRBV9	TGTGCCAGCAGCAAAATAGCGGGAGATGAGCAGTTCTTC	CASSKIAGDEQFF
TRBJ1-2	TRBD1	-	TRBV28	TGTGCCAGCAGTTACGGGACAGAGGAGGGCTATGGCTACACCTTC	CASSYGTEEGYGYTF
TRBJ1-1	-	few	TRBV5-1	TGCGCCAGCAGCTATTCACAGGGCACTGAAGCTTTCTTT	CASSYSQGTEAFF
TRBJ2-1	TRBD1	-	TRBV28	TGTGCCAGCAGTTTGGGACAGGGGTTGGATGAGCAGTTCTTC	CASSLGQGLDEQFF
TRBJ2-2	-	-	TRBV13	TGTGCCAGCAGCTTAGGAGGAAACACCGGGGAGCTGTTTTTT	CASSLGGNTGELFF
TRBJ2-5	-	once	TRBV28	TGTGCCAGCAGTACAGGGTACCAAGAGACCCAGTACTTC	CASSTGYQETQYF
TRBJ2-1	-	-	TRBV7-2	TGTGCCAGCAGCGCCTTCTCTTCCGGTGAGCAGTTCTTC	CASSAFSSGEQFF
TRBJ2-7	-	hyperexpanded	TRBV27	TGTGCCAGCAGTTCAGATGTCTCGGCCTACGAGCAGTACTTC	CASSSDVSAYEQYF
TRBJ2-7	TRBD2	-	TRBV2	TGTGCCAGCATTGACTCTGGAGGGACTACCTACGAGCAGTACTTC	CASIDSGGTTYEQYF
TRBJ2-1	-	few	TRBV10-3	TGTGCCACCGGGGACGGTTACAATGAGCAGTTCTTC	CATGDGYNEQFF
TRBJ1-1	-	-	TRBV4-3	TGCGCCAGCAGCCAAGAGCGCGGGGCCGGGAGGGCTTTCTTT	CASSQERGAGRAFF
TRBJ2-2	-	-	TRBV2	TGTGCCAGCAAGTCAACATACGCGAACACCGGGGAGCTGTTTTTT	CASKSTYANTGELFF
TRBJ2-1	TRBD2	-	TRBV28	TGTGCCAGCAGTTTAGGGGGGGTAGAGCAGTTCTTC	CASSLGGVEQFF
TRBJ2-1	-	-	TRBV6-5	TGTGCCAGCAGTTACAAAGGGAATGGAGGAAATGAGCAGTTCTTC	CASSYKGNGGNEQFF
TRBJ1-1	-	-	TRBV29-1	TGCAGCGTTTTACAGGGTGCTGAAGCTTTCTTT	CSVLQGAEAFF
TRBJ2-7	TRBD2	-	TRBV6-5	TGTGCCAGCAGTTTCGGACTAGCGGGGGGGTCCTACGAGCAGTACTTC	CASSFGLAGGSYEQYF
TRBJ1-2	TRBD1	-	TRBV7-9	TGTGCCAGCAGCTTCGGGACAGCCACGGTCTATGGCTACACCTTC	CASSFGTATVYGYTF